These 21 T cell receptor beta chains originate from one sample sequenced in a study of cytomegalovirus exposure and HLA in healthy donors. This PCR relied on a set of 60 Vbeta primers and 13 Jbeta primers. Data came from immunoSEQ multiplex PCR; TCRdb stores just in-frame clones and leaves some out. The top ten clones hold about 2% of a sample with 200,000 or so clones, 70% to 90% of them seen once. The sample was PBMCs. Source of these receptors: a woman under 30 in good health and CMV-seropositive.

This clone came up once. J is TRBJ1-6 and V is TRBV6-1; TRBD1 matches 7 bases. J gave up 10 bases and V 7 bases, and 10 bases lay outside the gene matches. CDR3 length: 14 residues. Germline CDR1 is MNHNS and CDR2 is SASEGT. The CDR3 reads CASTKGTDLSPLHF. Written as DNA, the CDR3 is TGTGCCAGCACCAAGGGGACAGATCTCTCACCCCTCCACTTT.

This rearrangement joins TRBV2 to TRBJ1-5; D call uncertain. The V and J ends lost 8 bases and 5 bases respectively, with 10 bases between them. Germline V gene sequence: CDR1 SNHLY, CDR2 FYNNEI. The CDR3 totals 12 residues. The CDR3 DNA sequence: TGTGCCAGCGCGGCGGACTATCAGCCCCAGCATTTT. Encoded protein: CASAADYQPQHF.

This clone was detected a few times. CDR3 DNA sequence: TGCGCCAGCAGCAGATTAGGACAGGCCACAGATACGCAGTATTTT. This gives the protein CASSRLGQATDTQYF. The chain has TRBV5-1 and TRBJ2-3, with 7 bases matching TRBD1. CDR3 length equals 15 residues. Germline CDR1 reads SGHRS; CDR2 reads YFSETQ. The V gene end was trimmed by 4 bases and the J gene end by 2 bases; junction bases not matched to a gene: 7.

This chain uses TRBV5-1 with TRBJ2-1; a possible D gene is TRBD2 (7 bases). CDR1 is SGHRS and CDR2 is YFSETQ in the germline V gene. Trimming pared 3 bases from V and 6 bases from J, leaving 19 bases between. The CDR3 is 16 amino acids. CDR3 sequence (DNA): TGCGCCAGCAGCTGGACTAGGGGGGCCAGACCCAATGAGCAGTTCTTC. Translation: CASSWTRGARPNEQFF.

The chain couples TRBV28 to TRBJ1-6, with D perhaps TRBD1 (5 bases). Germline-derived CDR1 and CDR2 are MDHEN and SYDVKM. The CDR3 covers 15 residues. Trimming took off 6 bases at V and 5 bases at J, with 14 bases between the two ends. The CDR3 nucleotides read TGTGCCAGCAGCGAAAGGGGTTCCGATAATTCACCCCTCCACTTT. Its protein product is CASSERGSDNSPLHF.

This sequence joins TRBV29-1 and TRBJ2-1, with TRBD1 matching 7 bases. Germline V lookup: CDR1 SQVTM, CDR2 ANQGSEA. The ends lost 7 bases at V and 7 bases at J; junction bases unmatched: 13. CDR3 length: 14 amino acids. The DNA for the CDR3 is TGCAGCGGGGGACCCCAGACAGGGTTGAATGAGCAGTTCTTC. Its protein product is CSGGPQTGLNEQFF.

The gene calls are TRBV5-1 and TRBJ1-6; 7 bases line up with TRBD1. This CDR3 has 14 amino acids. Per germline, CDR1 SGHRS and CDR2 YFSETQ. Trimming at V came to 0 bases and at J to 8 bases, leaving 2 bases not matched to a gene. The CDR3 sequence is CASSLARGDSPLHF. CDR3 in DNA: TGCGCCAGCAGCTTGGCCAGGGGGGATTCACCCCTCCACTTT.

The CDR3 DNA reads TGTGCCAGCAGTGAAATGGTAGCGGGGGGACGGACCGGGGAGCTGTTTTTT. Translated: CASSEMVAGGRTGELFF. J is TRBJ2-2 and V is TRBV2; 10 nucleotides agree with TRBD2. The trim removed 2 bases at V and 5 bases at J, leaving 8 bases unmatched. There are 17 residues in the CDR3. Germline CDR1 and CDR2: SNHLY and FYNNEI.

CDR3 DNA sequence: TGTGCCTGGAGCGAGGGCCTTAAGTCACCCCTCCACTTT. It yields the protein CAWSEGLKSPLHF. This sequence joins TRBV30 and TRBJ1-6; no clear D gene. CDR3 length: 13 residues. Germline-derived CDR1 and CDR2 are GTSNPN and SVGIG (reference sequence). V shed 3 bases and J shed 10 bases, with 13 bases lying between them. Based on the CDR3 plus reference TRBV30 and TRBJ1-6, the full variable domain is SQTIHQWPATLVQPVGSPLSLECTVEGTSNPNLYWYRQAAGRGLQLLFYSVGIGQISSEVPQNLSASRPQDRQFILSSKKLLLSDSGFYLCAWSEGLKSPLHFGNGTRLTVT.

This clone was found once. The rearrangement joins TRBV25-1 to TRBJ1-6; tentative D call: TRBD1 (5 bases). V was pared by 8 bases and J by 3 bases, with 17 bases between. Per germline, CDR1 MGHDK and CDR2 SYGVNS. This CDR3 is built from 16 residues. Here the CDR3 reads CASAGSSYGYNSPLHF. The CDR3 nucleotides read TGTGCCAGCGCAGGGTCTTCGTACGGCTATAATTCACCCCTCCACTTT.

CDR3 amino acids: CASRAGSPNTEAFF. CDR3 nucleotides: TGTGCCAGCAGGGCGGGCAGTCCTAACACTGAAGCTTTCTTT. The chain employs TRBV2 and TRBJ1-1; D is ambiguous. Between the trimmed V and J ends, which lost 6 bases and 2 bases, there was a span of 13 bases. The CDR3 extends over 14 amino acids. The germline V gene has CDR1 SNHLY and CDR2 FYNNEI.

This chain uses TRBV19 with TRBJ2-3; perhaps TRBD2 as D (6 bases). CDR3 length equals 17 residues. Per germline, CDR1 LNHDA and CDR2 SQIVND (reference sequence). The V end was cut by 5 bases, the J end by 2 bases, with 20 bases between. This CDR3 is CASSRGGAGRNTDTQYF. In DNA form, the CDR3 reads TGTGCCAGTAGTCGTGGTGGTGCGGGGAGAAACACAGATACGCAGTATTTT.

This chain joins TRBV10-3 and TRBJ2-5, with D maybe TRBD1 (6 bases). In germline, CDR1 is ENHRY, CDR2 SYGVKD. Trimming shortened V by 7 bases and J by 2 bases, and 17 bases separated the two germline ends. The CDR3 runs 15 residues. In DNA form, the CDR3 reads TGTGCCATCAAAGGTCAGGGGCCCCAACAAGAGACCCAGTACTTC. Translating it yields CAIKGQGPQQETQYF.

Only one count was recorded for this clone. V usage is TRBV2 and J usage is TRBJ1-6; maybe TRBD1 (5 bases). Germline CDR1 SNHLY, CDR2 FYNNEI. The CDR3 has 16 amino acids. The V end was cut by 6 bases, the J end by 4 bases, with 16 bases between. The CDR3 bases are TGTGCCAGCAGCTCGCCGGCGACAGTTTATAATTCACCCCTCCACTTT. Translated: CASSSPATVYNSPLHF. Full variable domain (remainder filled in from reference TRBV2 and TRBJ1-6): EPEVTQTPSHQVTQMGQEVILRCVPISNHLYFYWYRQILGQKVEFLVSFYNNEISEKSEIFDDQFSVERPDGSNFTLKIRSTKLEDSAMYFCASSSPATVYNSPLHFGNGTRLTVT.

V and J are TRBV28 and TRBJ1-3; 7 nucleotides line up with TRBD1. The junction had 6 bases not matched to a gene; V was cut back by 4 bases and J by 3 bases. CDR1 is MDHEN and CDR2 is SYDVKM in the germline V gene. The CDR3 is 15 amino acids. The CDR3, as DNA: TGTGCCAGCAGTTCCCCAGGGGGTCGTGGAAACACCATATATTTT. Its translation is CASSSPGGRGNTIYF.

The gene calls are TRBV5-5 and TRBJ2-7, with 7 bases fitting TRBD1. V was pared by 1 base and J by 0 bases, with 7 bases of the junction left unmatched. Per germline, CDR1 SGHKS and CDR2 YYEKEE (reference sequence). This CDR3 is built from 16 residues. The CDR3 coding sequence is TGTGCCAGCAGCTTGTTCGGACAGGCGCTCTCCTACGAGCAGTACGTC. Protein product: CASSLFGQALSYEQYV.

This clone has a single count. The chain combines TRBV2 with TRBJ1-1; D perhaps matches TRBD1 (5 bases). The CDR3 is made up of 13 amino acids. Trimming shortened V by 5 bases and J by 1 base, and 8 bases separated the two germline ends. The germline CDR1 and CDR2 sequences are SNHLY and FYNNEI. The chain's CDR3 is CASSQDRNTEAFF. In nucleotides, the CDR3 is TGTGCCAGCAGTCAAGACAGGAACACTGAAGCTTTCTTT.

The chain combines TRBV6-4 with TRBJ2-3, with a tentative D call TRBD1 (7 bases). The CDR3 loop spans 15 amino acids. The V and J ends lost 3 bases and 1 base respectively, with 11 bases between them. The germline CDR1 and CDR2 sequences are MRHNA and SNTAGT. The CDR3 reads CASSEEGAGTDTQYF. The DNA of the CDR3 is TGTGCCAGCAGTGAGGAGGGGGCCGGCACAGATACGCAGTATTTT.

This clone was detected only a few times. The CDR3: CASSPPARRRGQYGYTF. The CDR3 nucleotides read TGTGCCAGCAGCCCCCCGGCGCGGCGACGGGGACAGTATGGCTACACCTTC. The chain recombines TRBV4-2 with TRBJ1-2; 7 nucleotides match TRBD1. Germline V gene lookup returns CDR1 LGHNA and CDR2 YNFKEQ. CDR3 length equals 17 residues. V dropped 4 bases and J dropped 5; count of bases not matched to a gene: 16.

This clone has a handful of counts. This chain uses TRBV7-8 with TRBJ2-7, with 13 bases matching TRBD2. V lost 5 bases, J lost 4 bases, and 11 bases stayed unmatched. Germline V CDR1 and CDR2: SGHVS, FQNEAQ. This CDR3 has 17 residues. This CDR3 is CASSRSTSGGSGYEQYV. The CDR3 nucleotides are TGTGCCAGCAGCCGGTCGACTAGCGGGGGGTCGGGGTACGAGCAGTACGTC.

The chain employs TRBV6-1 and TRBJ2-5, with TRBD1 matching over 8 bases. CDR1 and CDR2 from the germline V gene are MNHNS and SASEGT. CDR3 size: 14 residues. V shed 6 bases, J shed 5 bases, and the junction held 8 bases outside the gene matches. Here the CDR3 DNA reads TGTGCCAGCAGGGAGACAGGGGTTTTTGAGACCCAGTACTTC. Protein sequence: CASRETGVFETQYF.